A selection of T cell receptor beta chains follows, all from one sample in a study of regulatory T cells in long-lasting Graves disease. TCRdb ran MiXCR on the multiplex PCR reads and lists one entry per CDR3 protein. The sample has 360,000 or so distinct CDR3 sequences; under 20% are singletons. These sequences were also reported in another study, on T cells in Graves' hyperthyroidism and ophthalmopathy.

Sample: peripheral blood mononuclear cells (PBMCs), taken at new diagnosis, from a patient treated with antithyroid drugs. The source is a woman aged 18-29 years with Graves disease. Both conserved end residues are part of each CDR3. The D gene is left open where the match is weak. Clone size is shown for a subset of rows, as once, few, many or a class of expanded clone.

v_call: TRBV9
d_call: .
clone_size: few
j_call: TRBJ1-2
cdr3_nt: TGTGCCAGCAGCGTAAGTGGCTATGGCTACACCTTC
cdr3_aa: CASSVSGYGYTF

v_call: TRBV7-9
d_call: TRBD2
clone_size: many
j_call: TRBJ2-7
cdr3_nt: TGTGCCAGCAGCTTAGTCCTAGCGGGAAAGGGGGTCGAGCAGTACTTC
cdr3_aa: CASSLVLAGKGVEQYF

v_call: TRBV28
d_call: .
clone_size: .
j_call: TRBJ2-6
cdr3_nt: TGTGCCAGCAGTTTAACTTCGTCGTCTGGGGCCAACGTCCTGACTTTC
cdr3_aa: CASSLTSSSGANVLTF

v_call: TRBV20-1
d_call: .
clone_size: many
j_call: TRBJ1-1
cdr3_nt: TGCAGTGCTTGGAGTAGGGTCACATTCTGGGGGGACACTGAAGCTTTCTTT
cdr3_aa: CSAWSRVTFWGDTEAFF

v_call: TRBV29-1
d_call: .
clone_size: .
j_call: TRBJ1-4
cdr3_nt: TGCAGCGGCCTACGTGGGAATAATGAAAAACTGTTTTTT
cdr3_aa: CSGLRGNNEKLFF

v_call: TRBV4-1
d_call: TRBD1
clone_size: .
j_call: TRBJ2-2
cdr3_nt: TGCGCCAGCAGCCCGGGACAGAGTAACACCGGGGAGCTGTTTTTT
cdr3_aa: CASSPGQSNTGELFF

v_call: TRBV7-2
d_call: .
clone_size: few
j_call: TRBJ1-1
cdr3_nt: TGTGCCAGCAGAAATCCTAAAGCGGGAGTTAACACTGAAGCTTTCTTT
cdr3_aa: CASRNPKAGVNTEAFF

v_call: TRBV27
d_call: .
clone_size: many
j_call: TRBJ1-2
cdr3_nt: TGTGCCAGCAGTTTTGGTGCACAGTTCGATGGCTACACCTTC
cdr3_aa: CASSFGAQFDGYTF

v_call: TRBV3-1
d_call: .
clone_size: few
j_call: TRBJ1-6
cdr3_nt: TGTGCCAGCAGCCCCCGAGATAATTCACCCCCCCGCTTT
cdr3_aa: CASSPRDNSPPRF

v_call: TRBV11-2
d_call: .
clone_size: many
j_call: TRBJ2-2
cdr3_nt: TGTGCCAGCAGCTCCTTTACCAGCGACACCGGGGAGCTGTTTTTT
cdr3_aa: CASSSFTSDTGELFF

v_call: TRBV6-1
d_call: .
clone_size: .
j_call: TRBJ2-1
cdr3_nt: TGTGCCAGCAGAAGAGGGTCTGTGGATGAGCAGTTCTTC
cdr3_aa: CASRRGSVDEQFF

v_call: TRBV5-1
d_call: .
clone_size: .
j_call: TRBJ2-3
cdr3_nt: TGCGCCAGCAGCTCGTACTCAGGGTTCGCAGATACGCAGTATTTT
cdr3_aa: CASSSYSGFADTQYF

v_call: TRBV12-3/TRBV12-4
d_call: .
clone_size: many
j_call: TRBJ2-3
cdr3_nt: TGTGCCAGCAATGAGTTCAAAAAAGATACGCAGTATTTT
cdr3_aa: CASNEFKKDTQYF

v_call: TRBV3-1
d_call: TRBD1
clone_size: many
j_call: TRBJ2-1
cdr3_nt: TGTGCCAGCAGCCAACTGGGACAGGGGCATAATGAGCAGTTCTTC
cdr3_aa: CASSQLGQGHNEQFF

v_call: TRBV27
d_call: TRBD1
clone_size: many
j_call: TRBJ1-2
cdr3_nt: TGTGCCAGCAGTCTCTACTCCGGGACAGATGGCTACACCTTC
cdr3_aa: CASSLYSGTDGYTF

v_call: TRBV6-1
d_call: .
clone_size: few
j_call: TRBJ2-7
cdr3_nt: TGTGCCAGCAGTGACGCTTTATCCGGATACGAGCAGTACTTC
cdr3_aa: CASSDALSGYEQYF

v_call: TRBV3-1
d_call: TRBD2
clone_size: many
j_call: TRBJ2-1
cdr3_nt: TGTGCCAGCAGCCTCGGGACTAGCGGGAGGGCCGGTGAGCAGTTCTTC
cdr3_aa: CASSLGTSGRAGEQFF

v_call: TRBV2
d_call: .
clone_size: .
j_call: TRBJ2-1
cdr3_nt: TGTGTCACCAGTGCGGACGGGCAGTTCTTC
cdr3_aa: CVTSADGQFF

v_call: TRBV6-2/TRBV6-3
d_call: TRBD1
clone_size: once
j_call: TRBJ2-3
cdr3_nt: TGTGCCAGCACCTATCCCCCGGGACAGGGGTTCAGAGATACGCAGTATTTT
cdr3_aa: CASTYPPGQGFRDTQYF

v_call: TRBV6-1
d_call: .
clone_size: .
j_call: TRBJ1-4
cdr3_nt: TGTGCCAGCAGTGAACTTGAGGTGAATGAAAAACTGTTTTTT
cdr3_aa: CASSELEVNEKLFF

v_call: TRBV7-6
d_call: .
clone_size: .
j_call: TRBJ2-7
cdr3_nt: TGTGCCAGCAGCTCAGAGGGACGGCGGGTTTCCTACGAGCAGTACTTC
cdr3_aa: CASSSEGRRVSYEQYF

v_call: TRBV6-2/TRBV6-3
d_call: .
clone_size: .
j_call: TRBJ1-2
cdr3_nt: TGTGCCAGCAGTTACTCTACGGGGCAGCCGAGGCGAGGTGGCTACACCTTC
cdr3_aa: CASSYSTGQPRRGGYTF

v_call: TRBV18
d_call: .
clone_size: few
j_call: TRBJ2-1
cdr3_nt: TGTGCCAGCTCACCTGGGCACAATGAGCAGTTCTTC
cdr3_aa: CASSPGHNEQFF

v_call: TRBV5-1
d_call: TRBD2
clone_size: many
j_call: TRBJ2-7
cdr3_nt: TGCGCCAGCAGCTTGGGACTAGCGGGAGGCATTGGGGACGAGCAGTACTTC
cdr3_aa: CASSLGLAGGIGDEQYF

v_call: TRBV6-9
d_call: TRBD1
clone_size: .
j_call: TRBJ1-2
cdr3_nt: TGTGCCAGCAGTTACCCAGGGACAGGGAATGGCTACACCTTC
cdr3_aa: CASSYPGTGNGYTF

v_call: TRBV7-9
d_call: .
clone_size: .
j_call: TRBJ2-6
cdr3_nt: TGTGCCAGCCTCTCTGGGGCCAACGTCCTGACTTTC
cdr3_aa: CASLSGANVLTF

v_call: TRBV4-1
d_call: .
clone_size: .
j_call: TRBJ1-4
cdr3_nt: TGCGCCAGCAGCCAGACGGACGCGGAGGAAAAACCGTTTTTT
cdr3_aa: CASSQTDAEEKPFF

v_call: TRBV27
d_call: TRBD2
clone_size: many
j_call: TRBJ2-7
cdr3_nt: TGTGCCAGCAGTCCCGGGACTAGCGGGACGACCTGGGACGAGCAGTACTTC
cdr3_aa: CASSPGTSGTTWDEQYF

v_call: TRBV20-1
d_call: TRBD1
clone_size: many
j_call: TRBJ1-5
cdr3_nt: TGCAGTGCGACGCAGGGGGGGGCTGATCAGCCCCAGCATTTT
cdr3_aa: CSATQGGADQPQHF

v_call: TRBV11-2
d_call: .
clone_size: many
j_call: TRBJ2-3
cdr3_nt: TGTGCCAGCAGCTTATGGGCAGATACGCAGTATTTT
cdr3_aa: CASSLWADTQYF

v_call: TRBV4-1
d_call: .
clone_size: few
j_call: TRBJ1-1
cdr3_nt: TGCGCCAGCAGCCAAGCAGGAGGCATGGCCGAAGCTTTCTTT
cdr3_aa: CASSQAGGMAEAFF

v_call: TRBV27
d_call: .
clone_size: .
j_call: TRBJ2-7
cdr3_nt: TGTGCCAGCAGTCGACGAGGACATACCTACGAGCAGTACTTC
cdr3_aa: CASSRRGHTYEQYF